This T cell receptor (beta chain) was captured by sequencing in a study of memory CD8 T cells in hepatitis C reinfection. Sequenced by immunoSEQ multiplex PCR; TCRdb stores in-frame clones only, minus some. The sample shows approximately 51,000 clones, roughly nine tenths of them seen only once. Time point described: pre-reinfection, 55 to 20 weeks before reinfection detection. The sorted cells went straight to TCR sequencing with no prior in vitro expansion. The CDR3 is made up of 16 amino acids. Germline V CDR1 and CDR2: KGHSH, LQKENI. Sequencing was done on a sample of naive CD8+ T cells sorted from blood. This chain uses TRBV18 with TRBJ2-5; 10 nucleotides agree with TRBD1. The end of the DNA aligns better with TRBJ2-7, so the J call may be wrong. The sequence came from a young man with hepatitis C virus infection. The CDR3 DNA reads TGTGCCAGCTCACCAGGGGGACAGGGGATCTCCTACGAGCAGTACTTC. It codes for CASSPGGQGISYEQYF.